These 13 T cell receptor beta chains were all obtained from the same sample, sequenced in a study of PD-1 blockade in classical Hodgkin lymphoma. Repertoires were generated with immunoSEQ multiplex PCR, while TCRdb's copy carries only in-frame clones and drops some. The sample contains about 100,000 clones, over 80% of which appear only once. Every patient had relapsed following autologous stem cell transplantation, and cohorts differed in brentuximab vedotin exposure. The sequences come from peripheral blood mononuclear cells (PBMCs), collected at baseline. These receptors originate from a human donor with classical Hodgkin lymphoma.

The chain carries TRBV27 and TRBJ2-1; unclear D gene. This CDR3 has 11 residues. Trimming removed 6 bases at V and 3 bases at J, with 3 bases between. Looked up from germline, CDR1 is MNHEY and CDR2 is SMNVEV (reference sequence). The CDR3 protein is CASSNYNEQFF. CDR3 nucleotides: TGTGCCAGCAGCAACTACAATGAGCAGTTCTTC.

This chain links TRBV6-5 with TRBJ1-2, with 7 bases lining up with TRBD1. Germline CDR1 and CDR2: MNHEY and SVGAGI. CDR3 length: 14 amino acids. J lost 4 bases, V lost 4 bases, and 6 bases had no gene match. The CDR3 region is CASSSPGQFYGYTF. The CDR3 bases are TGTGCCAGCAGTTCGCCGGGACAGTTCTATGGCTACACCTTC.

The rearrangement links TRBV19 to TRBJ2-7, with TRBD2 matching 7 bases. Germline-derived CDR1 and CDR2 are LNHDA and SQIVND (reference sequence). The trim removed 7 bases at V and 3 bases at J, leaving 18 bases unmatched. The CDR3 has 17 amino acids. The CDR3 region is CASTGTTQFFPLYEQYF. CDR3 nucleotides: TGTGCCAGTACAGGGACTACCCAGTTCTTTCCACTCTACGAGCAGTACTTC.

The chain employs TRBV5-4 and TRBJ2-3; 11 bases fit TRBD1. Germline-derived CDR1 and CDR2 are SGHNT and YYREEE (reference sequence). V lost 1 base to trimming and J lost 4 bases; unmatched junction nucleotides: 8. The CDR3 loop spans 17 amino acids. The CDR3 DNA reads TGTGCCAGCAGCTTGAGCGTCCCGGGACAGGGGGCAGATACGCAGTATTTT. It codes for CASSLSVPGQGADTQYF.

The chain uses TRBV7-2 and TRBJ2-2, with D uncertain. Germline V gene lookup returns CDR1 SGHTA and CDR2 FQGNSA. This CDR3 region has 12 residues. Trimming stripped 3 bases from V and 3 bases from J, with 2 bases between. CDR3 in DNA: TGTGCCAGCAGCTTTGACACCGGGGAGCTGTTTTTT. Encoded protein: CASSFDTGELFF.

The sample holds one count of this clone. In DNA form, the CDR3 reads TGTGCCAGCAGCTTTCTCAGGCAAGGGGCCGGGGGACGGGGGGACGAGCAGTACTTC. Its translation: CASSFLRQGAGGRGDEQYF. This chain links TRBV27 with TRBJ2-7; 7 bases map to TRBD2. V was pared by 6 bases and J by 5 bases, with 25 bases of the junction left unmatched. Looked up from germline, CDR1 is MNHEY and CDR2 is SMNVEV (reference sequence). The CDR3 spans 19 residues.

The chain employs TRBV5-1 and TRBJ2-6; no clear D. From germline, CDR1 is SGHRS and CDR2 YFSETQ. V lost 3 bases, J lost 2 bases, and 12 bases lay in between. There are 16 residues in the CDR3. The CDR3 reads CASSSTGKAGANVLTF. CDR3 nucleotides: TGCGCCAGCAGCTCCACCGGCAAGGCTGGGGCCAACGTCCTGACTTTC.

The chain carries TRBV2 and TRBJ2-3, with D possibly being TRBD1 or TRBD2 (5 bases each). CDR1 is SNHLY and CDR2 is FYNNEI in the germline V gene. V lost 9 bases, J lost 2 bases, and 18 bases lay in between. This CDR3 has 15 amino acids. The chain's CDR3 is CARIRGRSITDTQYF. The CDR3 region has the DNA TGTGCCAGAATAAGGGGACGGAGCATCACAGATACGCAGTATTTT.

V is TRBV6-5 and J is TRBJ2-1; possibly TRBD2 for D (6 bases). This CDR3 spans 12 amino acids. V shed 4 bases and J shed 9 bases, with 10 bases lying between them. Germline V CDR1 and CDR2: MNHEY, SVGAGI. The CDR3 here is CASSFHGGEQFF. The CDR3 bases are TGTGCCAGCAGTTTCCACGGGGGTGAGCAGTTCTTC.

This clone was observed once. The genes are TRBV9 and TRBJ2-7, with D tentatively TRBD2 (6 bases). The germline gives CDR1 SGDLS, CDR2 YYNGEE. The V end was cut by 4 bases, the J end by 2 bases, with 16 bases between. The length of the CDR3 is 15 residues. In DNA, the CDR3 is TGTGCCAGCAGCCCCCGGCTGGGCGGGACCTACGAGCAGTACTTC. It codes for CASSPRLGGTYEQYF.

This clone occurred once. The V gene is TRBV30, the J gene TRBJ2-1, with D possibly being TRBD2 (5 bases). This CDR3 comprises 12 residues. V shed 3 bases and J shed 7 bases, with 10 bases lying between them. Per germline, CDR1 GTSNPN and CDR2 SVGIG (reference sequence). CDR3 sequence (DNA): TGTGCCTGGAGCGGACCGGGGAATGAGCAGTTCTTC. Protein: CAWSGPGNEQFF. The full variable domain, its missing parts supplied by reference TRBV30 and TRBJ2-1, is SQTIHQWPATLVQPVGSPLSLECTVEGTSNPNLYWYRQAAGRGLQLLFYSVGIGQISSEVPQNLSASRPQDRQFILSSKKLLLSDSGFYLCAWSGPGNEQFFGPGTRLTVL.

A word on this clone: The junction and the germline gene differ at one end; a read error may be behind it. The rearrangement uses TRBV6-5 and TRBJ2-3, with D perhaps matching TRBD2 (6 bases). This CDR3 is built from 13 residues. Germline V gene lookup returns CDR1 MNHEY and CDR2 SVGAGI. The CDR3 is CAISVDSGDTQYF. The CDR3 region has the DNA TGTGCCATCAGTGTTGATAGCGGTGATACGCAGTATTTT.

The rearrangement joins TRBV19 to TRBJ1-3; D not resolved. Germline assignment: CDR1 LNHDA and CDR2 SQIVND (reference sequence). This CDR3 has 11 residues. V lost 9 bases, J lost 0 bases, and 3 bases lay in between. The CDR3 coding sequence is TGTGCCAGCCTCTCTGGAAACACCATATATTTT. It encodes CASLSGNTIYF.